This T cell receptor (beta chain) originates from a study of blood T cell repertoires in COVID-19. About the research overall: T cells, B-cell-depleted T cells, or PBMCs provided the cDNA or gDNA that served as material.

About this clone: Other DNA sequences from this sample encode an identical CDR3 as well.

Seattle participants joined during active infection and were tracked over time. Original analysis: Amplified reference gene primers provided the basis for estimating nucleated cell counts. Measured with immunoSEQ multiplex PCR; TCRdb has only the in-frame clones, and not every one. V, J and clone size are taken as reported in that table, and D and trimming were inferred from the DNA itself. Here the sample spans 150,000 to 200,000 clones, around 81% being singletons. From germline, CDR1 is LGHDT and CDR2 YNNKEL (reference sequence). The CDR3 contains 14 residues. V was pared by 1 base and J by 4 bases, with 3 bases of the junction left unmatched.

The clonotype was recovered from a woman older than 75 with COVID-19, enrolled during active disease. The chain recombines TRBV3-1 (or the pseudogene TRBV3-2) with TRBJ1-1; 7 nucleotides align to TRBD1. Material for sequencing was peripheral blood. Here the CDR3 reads CASSQAGGSTEAFF. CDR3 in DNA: TGTGCCAGCAGCCAAGCAGGGGGTAGCACTGAAGCTTTCTTT.